One sample yielded the 8 T cell receptor beta chains listed below, sequenced in a study of spatial heterogeneity in lung cancer. As to time point: blood at routine non-recurrence follow-up after resection. No cell sorting; template was whole RNA from tumor, lung tissue or PBMC. TCRdb itself ran the 5' RACE reads through MiXCR, one entry per CDR3 protein. The sample holds about 120,000 distinct CDR3 sequences, roughly an eighth seen once. This specimen consisted of PBMCs, obtained at follow-up. These TCRs come from a male donor with early-stage non-small cell lung cancer.

On this clonotype: One base away lies a much larger clone, so this may be a sequencing read error. The chain uses TRBV12-3 or TRBV12-4 and TRBJ2-1; D gene uncertain. There are 14 residues in the CDR3. The CDR3 spells CASSLVTPWDERFF. The CDR3 coding sequence is TGTGCCAGCAGTTTAGTAACGCCTTGGGATGAGCGGTTCTTC.

The chain employs TRBV21-1 and TRBJ1-6; the table names TRBD1, a call not compared with the DNA. TRBV21-1 is classified as a pseudogene. The CDR3 has 15 residues. This CDR3 is CASSNRDRDNSPLHF. In DNA, the CDR3 is TGTGCCAGCAGCAATCGGGACAGGGATAATTCACCCCTCCACTTT.

This clonotype was seen more than once but under ten times. The gene calls are TRBV9 and TRBJ1-1, with D unresolved. The length of the CDR3 is 13 residues. Germline CDR1 and CDR2: SGDLS and YYNGEE. Trimming shortened V by 0 bases and J by 5 bases, and 8 bases separated the two germline ends. CDR3 sequence (DNA): TGTGCCAGCAGCGTAGCTCCGGTTACTGAAGCTTTCTTT. This gives the protein CASSVAPVTEAFF.

In its sample, this clonotype was seen a few times. The rearrangement links TRBV20-1 to TRBJ2-7; TRBD1 or TRBD2 may be the D gene (5 bases each). Germline V gives CDR1 DFQATT, CDR2 SNEGSKA (reference sequence). This CDR3 is 14 amino acids long. V was trimmed by 6 bases and J by 2 bases, leaving 17 bases between them. CDR3 DNA: TGCAGTGCGCGACCTGGGACGGCCGCCTACGAGCAGTACTTC. As protein: CSARPGTAAYEQYF.

This clonotype was seen ten or more times. The V call is TRBV29-1, the J call TRBJ2-7; D might be TRBD2 (5 bases). The CDR3 is made up of 13 amino acids. Per the germline V gene, CDR1 is SQVTM and CDR2 is ANQGSEA. Trimming took 6 bases from V and 4 from J, leaving 16 bases between them. CDR3 in amino acids: CSVRTSSGYEQYF. CDR3 bases: TGCAGCGTGAGGACGTCCTCGGGATACGAGCAGTACTTC.

V is TRBV10-3 and J is TRBJ2-7, with TRBD1 identical over 9 bases. V lost 3 bases to trimming and J lost 3 bases; unmatched junction nucleotides: 3. Looked up from germline, CDR1 is ENHRY and CDR2 is SYGVKD. There are 14 residues in the CDR3. Written as DNA, the CDR3 is TGTGCCATCAGTGAAACGGGACAGGGCTACGAGCAGTACTTC. It translates to CAISETGQGYEQYF.

This clonotype was observed many times. This chain joins TRBV7-2 and TRBJ2-3; D call uncertain. Germline CDR1 reads SGHTA; CDR2 reads FQGNSA. The CDR3 is made up of 16 amino acids. V lost 1 base and J 0 bases, leaving 11 bases between the germline ends. CDR3 in DNA: TGTGCCAGCAGCTTAGGAGCAGGTCCTAGCACAGATACGCAGTATTTT. It is translated as CASSLGAGPSTDTQYF.

This clonotype was seen at least ten times. The chain couples TRBV29-1 to TRBJ1-1; D is possibly TRBD1 (5 bases). This CDR3 contains 13 residues. Germline values: CDR1 SQVTM, CDR2 ANQGSEA. V shed 6 bases and J shed 0 bases, with 11 bases lying between them. Here the CDR3 reads CSVKQGLNTEAFF. The CDR3 coding sequence is TGCAGCGTGAAGCAGGGACTGAACACTGAAGCTTTCTTT.